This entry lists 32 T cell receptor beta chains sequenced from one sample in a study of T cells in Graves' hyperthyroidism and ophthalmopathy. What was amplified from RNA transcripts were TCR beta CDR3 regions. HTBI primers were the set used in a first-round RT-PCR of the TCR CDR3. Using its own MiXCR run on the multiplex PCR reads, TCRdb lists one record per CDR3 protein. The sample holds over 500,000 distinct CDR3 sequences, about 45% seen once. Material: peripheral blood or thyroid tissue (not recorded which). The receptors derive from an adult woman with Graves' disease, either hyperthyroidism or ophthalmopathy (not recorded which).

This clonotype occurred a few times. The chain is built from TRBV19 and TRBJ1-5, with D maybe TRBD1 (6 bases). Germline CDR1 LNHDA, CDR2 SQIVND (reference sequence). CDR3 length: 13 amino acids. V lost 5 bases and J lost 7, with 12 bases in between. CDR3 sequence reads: CASSAYREQPQHF. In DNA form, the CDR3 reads TGTGCCAGTAGTGCATACAGGGAGCAGCCCCAGCATTTT. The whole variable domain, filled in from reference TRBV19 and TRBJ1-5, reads DGGITQSPKYLFRKEGQNVTLSCEQNLNHDAMYWYRQDPGQGLRLIYYSQIVNDFQKGDIAEGYSVSREKKESFPLTVTSAQKNPTAFYLCASSAYREQPQHFGDGTRLSIL.

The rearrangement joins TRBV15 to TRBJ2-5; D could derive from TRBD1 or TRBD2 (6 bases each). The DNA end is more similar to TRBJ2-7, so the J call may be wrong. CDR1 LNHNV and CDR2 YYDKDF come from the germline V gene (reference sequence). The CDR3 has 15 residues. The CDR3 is CATSRDMAGEDEQYF. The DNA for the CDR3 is TGTGCCACCAGCAGAGATATGGCAGGGGAGGACGAGCAGTACTTC.

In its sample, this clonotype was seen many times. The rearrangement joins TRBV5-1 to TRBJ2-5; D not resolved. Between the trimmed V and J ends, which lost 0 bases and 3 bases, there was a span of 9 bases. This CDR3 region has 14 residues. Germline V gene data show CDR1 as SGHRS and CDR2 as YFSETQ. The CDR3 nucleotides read TGCGCCAGCAGCTTGGCGACCTCCGAAGAGACCCAGTACTTC. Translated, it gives CASSLATSEETQYF.

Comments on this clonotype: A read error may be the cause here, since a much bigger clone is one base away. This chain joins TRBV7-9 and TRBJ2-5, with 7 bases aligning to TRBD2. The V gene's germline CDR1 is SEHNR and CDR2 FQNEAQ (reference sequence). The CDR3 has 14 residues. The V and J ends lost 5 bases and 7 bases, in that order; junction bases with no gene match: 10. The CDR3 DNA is TGTGCCAGCAGCATGACTAGCAGAGGAGGGACCCAGTACTTC. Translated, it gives CASSMTSRGGTQYF.

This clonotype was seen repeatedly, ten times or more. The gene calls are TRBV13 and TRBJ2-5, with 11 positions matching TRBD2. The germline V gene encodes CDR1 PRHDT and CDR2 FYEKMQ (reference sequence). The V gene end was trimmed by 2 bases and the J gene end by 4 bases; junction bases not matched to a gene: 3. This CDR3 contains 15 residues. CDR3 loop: CASSLLGTSGETQYF. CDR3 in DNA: TGTGCCAGCAGCTTACTCGGGACTAGCGGAGAGACCCAGTACTTC. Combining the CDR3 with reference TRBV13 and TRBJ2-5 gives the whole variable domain AAGVIQSPRHLIKEKRETATLKCYPIPRHDTVYWYQQGPGQDPQFLISFYEKMQSDKGSIPDRFSAQQFSDYHSELNMSSLELGDSALYFCASSLLGTSGETQYFGPGTRLLVL.

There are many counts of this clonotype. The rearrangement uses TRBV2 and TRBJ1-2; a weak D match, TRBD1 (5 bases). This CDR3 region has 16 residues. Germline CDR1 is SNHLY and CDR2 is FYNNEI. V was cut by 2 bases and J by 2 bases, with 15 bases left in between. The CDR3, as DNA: TGTGCCAGCAGTGAAATGGTAACAGGTGTGAACTATGGCTACACCTTC. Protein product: CASSEMVTGVNYGYTF.

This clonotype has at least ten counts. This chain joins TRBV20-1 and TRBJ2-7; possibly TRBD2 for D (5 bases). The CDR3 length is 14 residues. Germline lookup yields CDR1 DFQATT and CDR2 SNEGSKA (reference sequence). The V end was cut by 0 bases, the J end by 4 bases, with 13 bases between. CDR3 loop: CSARDRGRRYEQYF. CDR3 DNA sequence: TGCAGTGCTAGAGATCGTGGGAGAAGGTACGAGCAGTACTTC.

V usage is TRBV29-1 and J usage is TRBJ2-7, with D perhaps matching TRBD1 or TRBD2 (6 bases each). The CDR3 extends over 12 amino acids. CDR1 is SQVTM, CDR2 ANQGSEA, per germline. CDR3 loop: CSVGGGLGEQYF. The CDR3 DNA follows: TGCAGTGTCGGTGGGGGGCTGGGCGAGCAGTACTTC.

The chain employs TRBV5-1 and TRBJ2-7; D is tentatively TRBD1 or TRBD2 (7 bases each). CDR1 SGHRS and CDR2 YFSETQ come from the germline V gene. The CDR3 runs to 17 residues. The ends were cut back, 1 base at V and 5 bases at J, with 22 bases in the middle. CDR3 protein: CASSLSVNGQGGHEQYF. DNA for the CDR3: TGCGCCAGCAGCTTGTCCGTTAACGGCCAGGGGGGGCACGAGCAGTACTTC.

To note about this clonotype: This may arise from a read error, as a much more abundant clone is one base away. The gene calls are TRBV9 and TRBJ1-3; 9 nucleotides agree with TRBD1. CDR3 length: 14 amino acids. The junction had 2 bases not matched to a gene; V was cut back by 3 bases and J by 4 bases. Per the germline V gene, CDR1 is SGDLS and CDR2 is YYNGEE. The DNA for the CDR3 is TGTGCCAGCAGCGCCACAGGGGGCGGAAACACCATATATTTT. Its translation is CASSATGGGNTIYF.

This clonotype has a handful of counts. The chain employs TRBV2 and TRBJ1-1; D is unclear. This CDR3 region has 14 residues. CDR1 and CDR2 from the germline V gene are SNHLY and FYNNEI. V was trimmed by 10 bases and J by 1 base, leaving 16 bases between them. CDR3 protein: CAIRLGLTNTEAFF. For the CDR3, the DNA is TGTGCCATACGACTTGGGTTGACGAACACTGAAGCTTTCTTT.

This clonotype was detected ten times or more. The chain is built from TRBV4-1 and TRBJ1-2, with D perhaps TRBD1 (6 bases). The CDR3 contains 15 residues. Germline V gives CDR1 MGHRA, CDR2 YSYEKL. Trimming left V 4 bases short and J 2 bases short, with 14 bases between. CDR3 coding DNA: TGCGCCAGCAGCCCGCCCGCCGGGGGCAACTATGGCTACACCTTC. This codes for CASSPPAGGNYGYTF.

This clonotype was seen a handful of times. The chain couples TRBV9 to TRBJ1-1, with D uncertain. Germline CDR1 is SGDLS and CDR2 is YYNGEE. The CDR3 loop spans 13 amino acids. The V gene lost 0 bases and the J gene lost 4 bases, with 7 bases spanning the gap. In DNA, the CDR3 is TGTGCCAGCAGCGTAGTTCCGGGCACTGAAGCTTTCTTT. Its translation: CASSVVPGTEAFF.

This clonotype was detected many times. The CDR3 reads CATAGSFNSPLHF. For the CDR3, the DNA is TGTGCCACCGCTGGCAGTTTTAATTCACCCCTCCACTTT. This chain links TRBV10-3 with TRBJ1-6; D gene uncertain. Germline loops: CDR1 ENHRY, CDR2 SYGVKD. The germline V and J ends were trimmed by 10 bases and 6 bases, with 13 bases remaining between them. This CDR3 spans 13 amino acids.

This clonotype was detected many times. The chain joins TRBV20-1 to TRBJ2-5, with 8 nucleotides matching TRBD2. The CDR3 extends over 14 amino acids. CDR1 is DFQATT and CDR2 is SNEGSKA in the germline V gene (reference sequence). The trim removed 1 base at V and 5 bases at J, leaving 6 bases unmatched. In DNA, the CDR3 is TGCAGTGCTAGAGCCCGGACTAGCTGGGAGACCCAGTACTTC. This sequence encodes CSARARTSWETQYF.

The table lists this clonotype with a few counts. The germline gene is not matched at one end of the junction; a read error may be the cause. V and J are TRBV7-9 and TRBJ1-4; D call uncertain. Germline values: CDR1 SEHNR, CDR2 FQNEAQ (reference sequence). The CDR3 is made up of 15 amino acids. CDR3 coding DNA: TGCGCCAGCAGCCCCGGGCGAGGGAAAAAGGAAAAACTGTTTTTT. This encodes CASSPGRGKKEKLFF.

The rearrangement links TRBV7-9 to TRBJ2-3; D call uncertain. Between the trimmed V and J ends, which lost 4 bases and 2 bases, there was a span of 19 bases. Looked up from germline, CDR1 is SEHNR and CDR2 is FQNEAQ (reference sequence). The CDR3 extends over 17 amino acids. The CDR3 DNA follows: TGTGCCAGCAGCTCGCCGCCCGGGCTAAGTCACACAGATACGCAGTATTTT. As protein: CASSSPPGLSHTDTQYF.

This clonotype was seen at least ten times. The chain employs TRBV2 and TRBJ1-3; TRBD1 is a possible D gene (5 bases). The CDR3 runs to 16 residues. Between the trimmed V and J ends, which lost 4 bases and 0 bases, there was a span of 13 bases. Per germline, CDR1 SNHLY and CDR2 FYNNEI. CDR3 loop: CASSGMGRISGNTIYF. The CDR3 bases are TGTGCCAGCAGTGGGATGGGACGTATCTCTGGAAACACCATATATTTT.

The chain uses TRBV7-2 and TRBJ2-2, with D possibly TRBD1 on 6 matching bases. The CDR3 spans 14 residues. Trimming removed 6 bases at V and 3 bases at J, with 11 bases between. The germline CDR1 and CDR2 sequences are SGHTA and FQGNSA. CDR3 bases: TGTGCCAGCAGTCCAGACAGGTACACCGGGGAGCTGTTTTTT. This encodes CASSPDRYTGELFF.

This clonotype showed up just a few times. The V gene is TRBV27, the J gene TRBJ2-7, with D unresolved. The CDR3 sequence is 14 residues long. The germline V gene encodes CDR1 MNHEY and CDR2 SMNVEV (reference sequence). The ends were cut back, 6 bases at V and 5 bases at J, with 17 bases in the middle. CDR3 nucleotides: TGTGCCAGCAGCTCCGAATTGCGACGGAACGAGCAGTACTTC. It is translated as CASSSELRRNEQYF.

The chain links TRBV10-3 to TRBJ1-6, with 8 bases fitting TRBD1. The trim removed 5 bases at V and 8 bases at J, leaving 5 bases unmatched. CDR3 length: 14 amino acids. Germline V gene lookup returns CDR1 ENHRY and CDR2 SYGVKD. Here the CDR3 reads CAISKDRVDSPLHF. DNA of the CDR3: TGTGCCATCAGTAAGGACAGGGTTGATTCACCCCTCCACTTT.

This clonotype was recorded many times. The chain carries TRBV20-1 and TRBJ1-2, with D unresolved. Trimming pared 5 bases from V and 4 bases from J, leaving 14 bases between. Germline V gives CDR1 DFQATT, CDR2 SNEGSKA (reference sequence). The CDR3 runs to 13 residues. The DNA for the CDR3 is TGCAGTGCTTCCCATTCGGCGGCCTATGGCTACACCTTC. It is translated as CSASHSAAYGYTF.

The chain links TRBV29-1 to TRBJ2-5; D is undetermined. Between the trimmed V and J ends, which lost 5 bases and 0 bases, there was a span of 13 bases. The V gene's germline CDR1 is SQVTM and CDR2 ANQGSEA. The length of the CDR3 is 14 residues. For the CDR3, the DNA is TGCAGCGTTAATACCGTTCTCCACCAAGAGACCCAGTACTTC. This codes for CSVNTVLHQETQYF.

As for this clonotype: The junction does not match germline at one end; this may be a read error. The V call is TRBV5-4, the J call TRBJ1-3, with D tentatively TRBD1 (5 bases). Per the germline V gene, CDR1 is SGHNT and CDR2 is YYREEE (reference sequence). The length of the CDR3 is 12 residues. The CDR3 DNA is TGTGCCAGCAGCTTAGGAGGGGAATTACCCGCCTTT. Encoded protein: CASSLGGELPAF.

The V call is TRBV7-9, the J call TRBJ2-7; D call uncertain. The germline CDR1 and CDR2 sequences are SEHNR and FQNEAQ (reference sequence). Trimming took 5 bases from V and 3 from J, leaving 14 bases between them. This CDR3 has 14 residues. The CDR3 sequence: CASSRYGEFYEQYF. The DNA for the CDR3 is TGTGCCAGCAGCCGCTATGGAGAGTTCTACGAGCAGTACTTC.

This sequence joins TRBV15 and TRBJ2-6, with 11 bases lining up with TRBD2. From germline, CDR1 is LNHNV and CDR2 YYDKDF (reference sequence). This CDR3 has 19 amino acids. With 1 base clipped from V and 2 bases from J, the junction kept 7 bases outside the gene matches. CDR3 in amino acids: CATSRVRGLAVPGANVLTF. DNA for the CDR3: TGTGCCACCAGCAGAGTCCGGGGACTAGCGGTCCCTGGGGCCAACGTCCTGACTTTC. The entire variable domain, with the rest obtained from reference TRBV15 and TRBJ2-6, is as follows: DAMVIQNPRYQVTQFGKPVTLSCSQTLNHNVMYWYQQKSSQAPKLLFHYYDKDFNNEADTPDNFQSRRPNTSFCFLDIRSPGLGDTAMYLCATSRVRGLAVPGANVLTFGAGSRLTVL.

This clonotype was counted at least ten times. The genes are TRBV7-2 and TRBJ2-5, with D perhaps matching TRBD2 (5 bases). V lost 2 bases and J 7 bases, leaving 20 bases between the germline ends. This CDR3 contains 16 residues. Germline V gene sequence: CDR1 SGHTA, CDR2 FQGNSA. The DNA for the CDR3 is TGTGCCAGCAGCTTACATTGGGCGAGCGGCCGCGGGACCCAGTACTTC. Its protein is CASSLHWASGRGTQYF.

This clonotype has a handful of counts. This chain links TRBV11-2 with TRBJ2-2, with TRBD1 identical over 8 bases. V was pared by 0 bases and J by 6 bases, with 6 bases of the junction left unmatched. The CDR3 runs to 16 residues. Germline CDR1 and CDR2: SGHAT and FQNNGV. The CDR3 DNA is TGTGCCAGCAGCTTAGATGGCAGGGGGCGTCCCGGGGAGCTGTTTTTT. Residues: CASSLDGRGRPGELFF.

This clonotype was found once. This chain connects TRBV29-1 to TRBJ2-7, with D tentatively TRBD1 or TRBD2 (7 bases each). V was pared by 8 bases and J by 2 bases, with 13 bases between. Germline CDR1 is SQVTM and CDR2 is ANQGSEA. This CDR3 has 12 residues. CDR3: CSQAGGAYEQYF. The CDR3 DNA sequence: TGCAGCCAGGCAGGGGGGGCCTACGAGCAGTACTTC.

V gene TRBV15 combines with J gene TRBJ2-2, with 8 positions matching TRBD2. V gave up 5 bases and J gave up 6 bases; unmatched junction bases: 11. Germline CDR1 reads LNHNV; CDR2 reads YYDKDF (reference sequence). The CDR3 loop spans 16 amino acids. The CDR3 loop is CATSPFAGGMAGELFF. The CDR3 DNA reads TGTGCCACCAGCCCCTTTGCGGGGGGCATGGCCGGGGAGCTGTTTTTT. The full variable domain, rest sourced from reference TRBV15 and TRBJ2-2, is DAMVIQNPRYQVTQFGKPVTLSCSQTLNHNVMYWYQQKSSQAPKLLFHYYDKDFNNEADTPDNFQSRRPNTSFCFLDIRSPGLGDTAMYLCATSPFAGGMAGELFFGEGSRLTVL.

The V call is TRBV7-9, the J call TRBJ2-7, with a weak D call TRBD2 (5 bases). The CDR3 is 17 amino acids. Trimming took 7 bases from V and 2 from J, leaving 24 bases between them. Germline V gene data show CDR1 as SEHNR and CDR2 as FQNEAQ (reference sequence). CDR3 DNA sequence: TGTGCCAGCACCCCGAACTCGTTCGGACTGCGAACCTACGAGCAGTACTTC. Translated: CASTPNSFGLRTYEQYF.

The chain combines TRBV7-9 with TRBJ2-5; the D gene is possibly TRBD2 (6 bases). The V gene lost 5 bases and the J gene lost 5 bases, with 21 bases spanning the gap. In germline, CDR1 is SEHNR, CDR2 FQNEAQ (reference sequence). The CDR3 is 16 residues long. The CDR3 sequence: CASSQFNSGGSETQYF. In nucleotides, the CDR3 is TGTGCCAGCAGCCAGTTTAACTCAGGAGGGTCCGAGACCCAGTACTTC.